This T cell receptor beta chain derives from a study of T cell responses to AZD1222 COVID-19 vaccine. Method: immunoSEQ multiplex PCR; TCRdb's copy keeps in-frame clones and lacks some. In the table there are about 150,000 clones, 88% of which are singletons. The CDR3 totals 16 residues. Germline CDR1 is SGHRS and CDR2 is YFSETQ. Trimming removed 5 bases from V and 1 base from J; junction bases left unmatched: 9. The source is an adult in good health. The chain couples TRBV5-1 to TRBJ1-5, with 7 positions matching TRBD1. The sequences come from peripheral blood, collected on day 0 of AZD1222 vaccination. The CDR3 reads CASSPTGDWSNQPQHF. CDR3 DNA sequence: TGCGCCAGCAGTCCCACAGGGGATTGGAGCAATCAGCCCCAGCATTTT.